The 25 T cell receptor beta chains reported below all come from one sample, sequenced in a study of radiotherapy plus CTLA-4 blockade in lung cancer. Sequencing was performed with immunoSEQ multiplex PCR; in TCRdb, only in-frame clones are kept and a portion is missing. The sample carries some 2,700 clones, around 77% recorded once. Sequenced here: tumor tissue, sampled from a patient treated with radiotherapy plus ipilimumab. The receptor source for this set is a human donor with non-small cell lung cancer that progressed on radiotherapy plus ipilimumab.

V usage is TRBV6-1 and J usage is TRBJ2-3; maybe TRBD1 (6 bases). Between the trimmed V and J ends, which lost 6 bases and 1 base, there was a span of 14 bases. The CDR3 has 15 residues. Germline lookup yields CDR1 MNHNS and CDR2 SASEGT. The CDR3 reads CASRDRDIGTDTQYF. The DNA of the CDR3 is TGTGCCAGCAGGGATCGGGACATCGGCACAGATACGCAGTATTTT.

V and J are TRBV19 and TRBJ1-2; 7 bases align to TRBD1. Germline V gives CDR1 LNHDA, CDR2 SQIVND (reference sequence). This CDR3 is 15 amino acids long. The V segment lost 2 bases and the J segment 4 bases; nucleotides outside the gene matches: 7. The CDR3 DNA reads as TGTGCCAGTAGTATACAGGAGGGACAGCGCTATGGCTACACCTTC. This sequence encodes CASSIQEGQRYGYTF.

The rearrangement uses TRBV30 and TRBJ2-5; D not certain. Looked up from germline, CDR1 is GTSNPN and CDR2 is SVGIG (reference sequence). Trimming shortened V by 0 bases and J by 5 bases, and 16 bases separated the two germline ends. The CDR3 has 15 amino acids. The CDR3 is CAWSVLRTLRETQYF. The CDR3 DNA reads as TGTGCCTGGAGTGTCTTAAGGACGCTGAGGGAGACCCAGTACTTC. Variable domain in full (rest from reference TRBV30 and TRBJ2-5): SQTIHQWPATLVQPVGSPLSLECTVEGTSNPNLYWYRQAAGRGLQLLFYSVGIGQISSEVPQNLSASRPQDRQFILSSKKLLLSDSGFYLCAWSVLRTLRETQYFGPGTRLLVL.

This chain links TRBV6-1 with TRBJ2-5; tentatively, D is TRBD2 (5 bases). The CDR3 length is 11 residues. Trimming stripped 7 bases from V and 5 bases from J, with 8 bases between. CDR1 and CDR2 from the germline V gene are MNHNS and SASEGT. CDR3 sequence reads: CASTRGETQYF. DNA for the CDR3: TGTGCCAGCACTAGAGGGGAGACCCAGTACTTC.

V and J are TRBV4-1 and TRBJ2-2, with 8 bases lining up with TRBD1. The CDR3 is 15 residues long. Per germline, CDR1 MGHRA and CDR2 YSYEKL. V lost 2 bases to trimming and J lost 7 bases; unmatched junction nucleotides: 6. The CDR3 is CASSQTGTGNGELFF. The CDR3 nucleotides read TGCGCCAGCAGCCAAACCGGGACAGGTAACGGGGAGCTGTTTTTT.

This chain uses TRBV7-8 with TRBJ2-1; D uncertain. Trimming pared 1 base from V and 8 bases from J, leaving 6 bases between. Germline CDR1 is SGHVS and CDR2 is FQNEAQ. The CDR3 covers 12 residues. The chain's CDR3 is CASSLVGYEQFF. The CDR3 DNA reads TGTGCCAGCAGCTTAGTGGGCTATGAGCAGTTCTTC. The full variable domain, with the rest looked up from reference TRBV7-8 and TRBJ2-1, is GAGVSQSPRYKVAKRGQDVALRCDPISGHVSLFWYQQALGQGPEFLTYFQNEAQLDKSGLPSDRFFAERPEGSVSTLKIQRTQQEDSAVYLCASSLVGYEQFFGPGTRLTVL.

This chain connects TRBV27 to TRBJ1-6; 9 nucleotides agree with TRBD1. The CDR3 is 14 residues long. From germline, CDR1 is MNHEY and CDR2 SMNVEV (reference sequence). J lost 7 bases, V lost 4 bases, and 2 bases had no gene match. CDR3 nucleotide sequence: TGTGCCAGCAGTTCCGGGACAGGGAATTCACCCCTCCACTTT. The encoded protein is CASSSGTGNSPLHF.

For this clone: The same CDR3 is also encoded by other DNA sequences in this sample. The rearrangement joins TRBV5-4 to TRBJ1-1; maybe TRBD1 (5 bases). Germline V lookup: CDR1 SGHNT, CDR2 YYREEE (reference sequence). With 5 bases removed from V and 1 base from J, the gap between germline ends came to 15 bases. CDR3 size: 15 residues. The DNA of the CDR3 is TGTGCCAGCAGTCCTTGGGACGGGCAGAACACTGAAGCTTTCTTT. Translation: CASSPWDGQNTEAFF.

This sequence joins TRBV2 and TRBJ2-7; perhaps TRBD2 as D (6 bases). V shed 8 bases and J shed 2 bases, with 19 bases lying between them. CDR3 length: 15 amino acids. Germline V gene lookup returns CDR1 SNHLY and CDR2 FYNNEI. CDR3 amino acids: CASDLLGGSAYEQYF. DNA of the CDR3: TGTGCCAGCGATCTTCTTGGGGGGAGCGCCTACGAGCAGTACTTC.

V usage is TRBV4-3 and J usage is TRBJ1-3; possible D gene TRBD1, 5 bases. The germline V and J ends were trimmed by 3 bases and 0 bases, with 15 bases remaining between them. In germline, CDR1 is LGHNA, CDR2 YSLEER. CDR3 length equals 17 residues. The CDR3 region is CASSHSRGSSSGNTIYF. CDR3 in DNA: TGCGCCAGCAGCCATTCACGGGGGTCTAGCTCTGGAAACACCATATATTTT.

The rearrangement uses TRBV7-9 and TRBJ2-1, with 9 nucleotides matching TRBD2. The germline CDR1 and CDR2 sequences are SEHNR and FQNEAQ (reference sequence). This CDR3 contains 14 residues. V shed 2 bases and J 9 bases; nucleotides not matched to a gene: 5. DNA of the CDR3: TGTGCCAGCAGCTTACAGCGGGAGGTGGTTGAGCAGTTCTTC. This encodes CASSLQREVVEQFF.

This rearrangement joins TRBV4-2 to TRBJ1-1; 7 bases match TRBD1. This CDR3 is built from 15 residues. The trim removed 4 bases at V and 5 bases at J, leaving 10 bases unmatched. In germline, CDR1 is LGHNA, CDR2 YNFKEQ. The CDR3 DNA reads TGTGCCAGCAGCCCAAGTACAGGGGCGAATACTGAAGCTTTCTTT. Translating it yields CASSPSTGANTEAFF.

This clone was detected only a few times. The chain couples TRBV28 to TRBJ2-7; D gene uncertain. Germline CDR1 MDHEN, CDR2 SYDVKM. V was cut by 11 bases and J by 2 bases, with 16 bases left in between. The CDR3 runs to 13 residues. The CDR3 loop reads CASQRAVTYEQYF. CDR3 coding DNA: TGTGCCTCCCAAAGGGCAGTCACCTACGAGCAGTACTTC.

V usage is TRBV27 and J usage is TRBJ2-6, with D unclear. The V end lost 4 bases, the J end lost 0 bases, and 4 bases lay between the germline ends. There are 14 residues in the CDR3. Germline values: CDR1 MNHEY, CDR2 SMNVEV (reference sequence). The CDR3 DNA reads TGTGCCAGCAGTTCACTCTCTGGGGCCAACGTCCTGACTTTC. This gives the protein CASSSLSGANVLTF.

The V call is TRBV28, the J call TRBJ1-6; D not certain. This CDR3 is built from 15 residues. Germline V gives CDR1 MDHEN, CDR2 SYDVKM. Trimming left V 3 bases short and J 4 bases short, with 10 bases between. The CDR3, as DNA: TGTGCCAGCAGTTTTGCATTGGGGTATAATTCACCCCTCCACTTT. Protein: CASSFALGYNSPLHF.

The J gene is TRBJ1-4, the V gene TRBV19; D is unresolved. Trimming pared 4 bases from V and 4 bases from J, leaving 10 bases between. There are 14 residues in the CDR3. Germline CDR1 LNHDA, CDR2 SQIVND (reference sequence). The CDR3 bases are TGTGCCAGTAGTAGGCAGATCCTTAATGAAAAACTGTTTTTT. It yields the protein CASSRQILNEKLFF.

The V and J genes are TRBV18 and TRBJ1-2; possible D gene TRBD1, 6 bases. V was pared by 3 bases and J by 6 bases, with 20 bases between. The CDR3 contains 16 residues. Germline V gives CDR1 KGHSH, CDR2 LQKENI. CDR3 sequence: CASSPPMVAGAHGYTF. The CDR3 DNA reads as TGTGCCAGCTCACCCCCGATGGTTGCGGGGGCCCATGGCTACACCTTC.

This clone was picked up one time. The chain has TRBV29-1 and TRBJ1-2; no clear D. V was shortened by 5 bases and J by 8 bases, with 15 bases between the two germline ends. The V gene's germline CDR1 is SQVTM and CDR2 ANQGSEA. The CDR3 has 12 amino acids. Here the CDR3 reads CSVRADVRGYTF. In DNA, the CDR3 is TGCAGCGTTAGGGCGGATGTCCGCGGCTACACCTTC.

The chain combines TRBV2 with TRBJ2-7, with 10 bases that match TRBD1. The CDR3 totals 15 residues. In germline, CDR1 is SNHLY, CDR2 FYNNEI. V was clipped by 6 bases and J by 1 base; unmatched bases: 6. The CDR3 DNA follows: TGTGCCAGCAGCCCGACAGGGGGCATATCCTACGAGCAGTACTTC. Translating it yields CASSPTGGISYEQYF.

The V gene is TRBV2, the J gene TRBJ1-5; D ambiguous. From germline, CDR1 is SNHLY and CDR2 FYNNEI. The CDR3 contains 12 residues. Trimming took 6 bases from V and 2 from J, leaving 5 bases between them. The CDR3 DNA follows: TGTGCCAGCAGCGGGGGCAATCAGCCCCAGCATTTT. Residues: CASSGGNQPQHF.

The chain carries TRBV5-4 and TRBJ1-1, with TRBD1 matching 7 bases. The length of the CDR3 is 15 residues. The germline CDR1 and CDR2 sequences are SGHNT and YYREEE (reference sequence). With V trimmed by 0 bases and J by 3 bases, 5 bases remained unmatched. In DNA form, the CDR3 reads TGTGCCAGCAGCTTGGTCGACAGGGAGGACACTGAAGCTTTCTTT. Translating gives CASSLVDREDTEAFF.

The chain is built from TRBV19 and TRBJ2-6, with D possibly being TRBD2 (5 bases). The CDR3 covers 13 residues. The germline V gene encodes CDR1 LNHDA and CDR2 SQIVND (reference sequence). The CDR3 loop reads CGTGSSGANVLTF. As DNA, the CDR3 is TGTGGGACGGGAAGCTCTGGGGCCAACGTCCTGACTTTC.

The chain is built from TRBV23-1 and TRBJ1-2; 7 bases map to TRBD1. TRBV23-1 is an open reading frame whose function is uncertain. There are 14 residues in the CDR3. Losses at the gene ends were 3 bases for V and 3 bases for J; bases not matched to a gene: 4. This CDR3 is CASSHRGGDYGYTF. The CDR3 DNA follows: TGCGCCAGCAGTCACAGGGGGGGTGACTATGGCTACACCTTC.

This sequence joins TRBV6-6 and TRBJ1-1; 9 bases fit TRBD1. Germline-derived CDR1 and CDR2 are MNHNY and SVGAGI (reference sequence). There are 14 residues in the CDR3. Losses at the gene ends were 6 bases for V and 1 base for J; bases not matched to a gene: 3. The CDR3 loop is CASRKQGANTEAFF. Here the CDR3 DNA reads TGTGCCAGCAGGAAACAGGGGGCGAACACTGAAGCTTTCTTT.

The CDR3, as DNA: TGCAATGCCGGCAGGACAGATACGCAGTATTTT. This translates into CNAGRTDTQYF. The chain joins TRBV20-1 to TRBJ2-3; no clear D gene. Germline loops: CDR1 DFQATT, CDR2 SNEGSKA (reference sequence). This CDR3 has 11 residues.